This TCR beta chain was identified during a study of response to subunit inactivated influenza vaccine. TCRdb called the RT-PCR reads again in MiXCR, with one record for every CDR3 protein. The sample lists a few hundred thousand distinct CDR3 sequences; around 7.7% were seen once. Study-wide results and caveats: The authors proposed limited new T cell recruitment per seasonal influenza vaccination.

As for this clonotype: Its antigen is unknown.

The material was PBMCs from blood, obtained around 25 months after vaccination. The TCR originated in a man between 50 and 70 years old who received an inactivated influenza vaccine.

CDR3 region: CASSYFDPIAGGAVGTQYF. CDR3 sequence (DNA): TGTGCCAGCAGTTATTTTGACCCAATAGCGGGGGGGGCCGTTGGGACCCAGTACTTC. The rearrangement joins TRBV6-5 to TRBJ2-5; TRBD2 aligns across 11 bases. J gave up 7 bases and V 3 bases, and 19 bases lay outside the gene matches. CDR1 is MNHEY and CDR2 is SVGAGI in the germline V gene. This CDR3 comprises 19 residues.